A selection of T cell receptor beta chains follows, all from one sample in a study of T cell responses to AZD1222 COVID-19 vaccine. This table comes from immunoSEQ multiplex PCR, and its TCRdb copy is limited to in-frame clones, with some not included. The top ten clones hold approximately 8% of a sample with fewer than 120,000 clones, around 90% of them seen once. The source was peripheral blood, collected on day 0 of AZD1222 vaccination. The origin of the receptors is an adult in good health. Both conserved end residues are part of each CDR3. The D gene is left open where the match is weak. Clone size is stated in some rows and not others, as once, few, many or a class when expanded.

>TRBD1|TRBV7-9|TRBJ1-1|.
TGTGCCAGCAGCTTTCAGACAGGGGGCTTGATCACTGAAGCTTTCTTT
CASSFQTGGLITEAFF
>TRBD2|TRBV10-2|TRBJ2-7|once
TGCGCCAGCAGTGAGCGATCCTACTTAGCGGGGGTCTACTACGAGCAGTACTTC
CASSERSYLAGVYYEQYF
>TRBD1|TRBV7-6|TRBJ2-7|.
TGTGCCAGCAGCTTATTTGGTGGGGGCAGGGGGCCGAACTACGAGCAGTACTTC
CASSLFGGGRGPNYEQYF
>.|TRBV2|TRBJ2-7|.
TGTGCCAGCAGTGGACAGAACTACGAGCAGTACTTC
CASSGQNYEQYF
>.|TRBV4-1|TRBJ1-1|.
TGCGCCAGCAGCCCCAGGGTTGGAACTGAAGCTTTCTTT
CASSPRVGTEAFF
>.|TRBV6-2/TRBV6-3|TRBJ1-1|.
TGTGCCAGCAGTTACTCAGATACATGGGGGACTGAAGCTTTCTTT
CASSYSDTWGTEAFF
>TRBD1|TRBV30|TRBJ1-1|.
TGTGCCTGGAGTATAGGGACAGGGGGATACACTGAAGCTTTCTTT
CAWSIGTGGYTEAFF
>.|TRBV11-2|TRBJ2-7|.
TGTGCCAGCAGCTCAGGGTTACGAGACTACGAGCAGTACTTC
CASSSGLRDYEQYF
>TRBD1|TRBV30|TRBJ1-2|.
TGTGCCTGGAGGAGACAGGGTGGAGGGGGTGGCTACACCTTC
CAWRRQGGGGGYTF
>.|TRBV21-1|TRBJ1-1|.
TGTGCCAGCACCGCCGGGACAGGGAGTTGGAACACTGAAGCTTTCTTT
CASTAGTGSWNTEAFF
>.|TRBV6-9|TRBJ1-5|once
TGTGCCAGCAGTCACGGGCCGCGAGAATATAGCAATCAGCCCCAGCATTTT
CASSHGPREYSNQPQHF
>TRBD1|TRBV24-1|TRBJ1-1|.
TGTGCCACCCGGGACAGCCAGAGCACTGAAGCTTTCTTT
CATRDSQSTEAFF
>.|TRBV4-1|TRBJ2-7|.
TGCGCCAGCAGCCTAGAATACCGGGCCTCCTACGAGCAGTACTTC
CASSLEYRASYEQYF
>.|TRBV4-1|TRBJ1-1|once
TGCGCCAGCAGCCAAGCAGGGACGTACACTGAAGCTTTCTTT
CASSQAGTYTEAFF
>.|TRBV27|TRBJ1-1|.
TGTGCCAGCAGTTTAAGCCTTAACACTGAAGCTTTCTTT
CASSLSLNTEAFF
>TRBD2|TRBV28|TRBJ2-3|.
TGTGCCAGCAGTCCACAACTAGCGGGCTTAGGGGATACGCAGTATTTT
CASSPQLAGLGDTQYF
>.|TRBV4-1|TRBJ1-5|.
TGCGCCAGCAGCCAAGATGAATGGATTCATCAGCCCCAGCATTTT
CASSQDEWIHQPQHF
>.|TRBV2|TRBJ1-1|.
TGTGCCAGCGTTAAAGTCACTGAAGCTTTCTTT
CASVKVTEAFF
>.|TRBV7-9|TRBJ1-2|.
TGTGCCAGCAGCGCCCAGGGTAACTATGGCTACACCTTC
CASSAQGNYGYTF
>.|TRBV11-2|TRBJ1-1|.
TGTGCCAGCAGCTCCGGTCGGGGCACTGAAGCTTTCTTT
CASSSGRGTEAFF
>TRBD1|TRBV5-4|TRBJ1-2|.
TGTGCCAGCATCTCCGACAGGGGAAGCGGCTACACCTTC
CASISDRGSGYTF
>.|TRBV23-1|TRBJ1-2|.
TGCGCCAGCAGTCATTCACAGGGTTATGGCTACACCTTC
CASSHSQGYGYTF
>.|TRBV7-9|TRBJ1-2|.
TGTGCCAGCACCCTAGACAGGACCGATGGCTACACCTTC
CASTLDRTDGYTF
>.|TRBV7-9|TRBJ1-5|.
TGTGCCAGCAGCTTAGATTCCGGGTACGGCCAGCCCCAGCATTTT
CASSLDSGYGQPQHF
>.|TRBV30|TRBJ2-7|once
TGTGCCTGGGGGAAAGGGGGGACAGCCTACGAGCAGTACTTC
CAWGKGGTAYEQYF
>TRBD2|TRBV11-1|TRBJ2-7|.
TGTGCCAGCAGCCCCCCGGGTAGCGGGGGGACGGGGGAGCAGTACTTC
CASSPPGSGGTGEQYF
>TRBD2|TRBV19|TRBJ2-1|once
TGTGCCAGTAGTGGCGGGAGGGGCAATGAGCAGTTCTTC
CASSGGRGNEQFF
>.|TRBV10-1|TRBJ2-7|.
TGCGCCAGCAGTGAGTCCGGGGACGTCGACGAGCAGTACTTC
CASSESGDVDEQYF
>.|TRBV6-5|TRBJ1-1|.
TGTGCCAGCCCAAACGGCCTTTTGAACACTGAAGCTTTCTTT
CASPNGLLNTEAFF
>TRBD1|TRBV5-1|TRBJ2-1|.
TGCGCCAGCAGCCGGGGACAGGGAAGCTACAATGAGCAGTTCTTC
CASSRGQGSYNEQFF
>TRBD2|TRBV11-2|TRBJ2-1|.
TGTGCCAGCAGCGAAACTAGCGGGGGAACCTACAATGAGCAGTTCTTC
CASSETSGGTYNEQFF
>.|TRBV12-2|TRBJ1-3|.
TGTGCAAGTCGCTCCGGACCCTTCCCCCCCGGAAACACCATATATTTT
CASRSGPFPPGNTIYF
>TRBD2|TRBV30|TRBJ2-1|once
TGTGCCTGGAGACCCCTTGGATTGCCGGGGGGGCCGAGTAATGAGCAGTTCTTC
CAWRPLGLPGGPSNEQFF
>TRBD1|TRBV13|TRBJ2-1|.
TGTGCCAGCAGCCGGACAGGGAGCTCCTACAATGAGCAGTTCTTC
CASSRTGSSYNEQFF
>.|TRBV3-1/TRBV3-2|TRBJ1-4|.
TGTGCCAGCAGCCAAGATATAACAAATCCAACTAATGAAAAACTGTTTTTT
CASSQDITNPTNEKLFF
>.|TRBV5-6|TRBJ2-7|once
TGTGCCAGCAGCTTGTCGGGATACTCCTACGAGCAGTACTTC
CASSLSGYSYEQYF
>.|TRBV7-9|TRBJ2-1|.
TGTGCCAGCAGCGCATCCGGGACACACTACAATGAGCAGTTCTTC
CASSASGTHYNEQFF
>.|TRBV6-4|TRBJ2-1|.
TGTGCCAGCAGTTCTCCGAAGAACAATGAGCAGTTCTTC
CASSSPKNNEQFF
>TRBD1|TRBV30|TRBJ2-4|.
TGTGCCTGGACACAGGACAGGCTAGCCAAAAACATTCAGTACTTC
CAWTQDRLAKNIQYF
>.|TRBV29-1|TRBJ1-4|.
TGCAGCGGACGGACAGATGAAAAACTGTTTTTT
CSGRTDEKLFF
>.|TRBV12-3/TRBV12-4|TRBJ1-6|.
TGTGCCAGCAGTTCCTACAGGTATTCACCCCTCCACTTT
CASSSYRYSPLHF